This T cell receptor beta chain derives from a study of Graves' ophthalmopathy and Graves' hyperthyroidism. Study at large: Researchers classed hyperthyroidism as stable given no ophthalmopathy within 18 months of follow-up.

The hyperthyroidism patients had a new diagnosis of under 2 months' duration and were aged 18 to 65. Additional autoimmune diseases, uncontrolled infections, pregnancy or lactation disqualified patients. V was pared by 7 bases and J by 8 bases, with 15 bases of the junction left unmatched. The length of the CDR3 is 15 residues. Overall study results and limits: With a specificity of roughly 72% and a sensitivity of roughly 71%, the model predicted ophthalmopathy progression.

Beta-chain TCR CDR3 regions were amplified from RNA transcripts. First-round RT-PCR with HTBI primers preceded a second-round multiplex PCR. MiXCR, applied by TCRdb to the multiplex PCR reads, yields one record per CDR3 protein. The sample carries around 1.1 million distinct CDR3 sequences, 36% recorded once. A remark on this clonotype: Its specificity is unknown.

The source of this sequence is an adult man with Graves' hyperthyroidism. The rearrangement links TRBV12-3 or TRBV12-4 to TRBJ1-2; TRBD1 aligns across 8 bases. What was sequenced was peripheral blood or thyroid tissue (not recorded which). In DNA form, the CDR3 reads TGTGCCAGCAAGGTGGACCCAGACAGGGGAGTCGGCTACACCTTC. Translation: CASKVDPDRGVGYTF.